These 22 T cell receptor beta chains share one sample of origin, sequenced in a study of OX40 agonist ivuxolimab in advanced cancers. Measured with immunoSEQ multiplex PCR; TCRdb has only the in-frame clones, and not every one. This sample has around 47,000 clones, with about 80% found just once. The starting material was CD4+ or CD8+ T cells sorted from blood, obtained in a trial of the OX40 agonist ivuxolimab. The receptors originated from an adult with an advanced solid tumor such as melanoma, head and neck, liver or kidney cancer.

The chain couples TRBV7-6 to TRBJ1-1, with D possibly TRBD1 on 5 matching bases. V dropped 1 base and J dropped 6 bases, with 12 bases sitting between them. This CDR3 region has 14 residues. The V gene's germline CDR1 is SGHVS and CDR2 FNYEAQ. Here the CDR3 reads CASSLDEGIAEAFF. The CDR3 DNA reads TGTGCCAGCAGCTTAGATGAGGGGATCGCTGAAGCTTTCTTT.

This clone has just a few counts. This chain joins TRBV6-6 and TRBJ1-5, with TRBD1 matching 8 bases. This CDR3 has 15 amino acids. Germline CDR1 is MNHNY and CDR2 is SVGAGI (reference sequence). V was pared by 0 bases and J by 4 bases, with 2 bases of the junction left unmatched. CDR3 coding DNA: TGTGCCAGCAGTTACTCGGACAGGGATAATCAGCCCCAGCATTTT. This translates into CASSYSDRDNQPQHF.

The chain uses TRBV5-1 and TRBJ2-3; 9 nucleotides align to TRBD1. The germline V gene encodes CDR1 SGHRS and CDR2 YFSETQ. Trimming at V came to 0 bases and at J to 6 bases, leaving 8 bases not matched to a gene. CDR3 length equals 16 residues. The CDR3 is CASSLDRGLLQDTQYF. CDR3 DNA: TGCGCCAGCAGCTTGGACAGGGGGCTTCTCCAGGATACGCAGTATTTT. The full variable domain, completed using reference TRBV5-1 and TRBJ2-3, is KAGVTQTPRYLIKTRGQQVTLSCSPISGHRSVSWYQQTPGQGLQFLFEYFSETQRNKGNFPGRFSGRQFSNSRSEMNVSTLELGDSALYLCASSLDRGLLQDTQYFGPGTRLTVL.

This sequence joins TRBV2 and TRBJ1-1, with D possibly being TRBD1 (6 bases). The V end was cut by 4 bases, the J end by 3 bases, with 12 bases between. CDR1 and CDR2 from the germline V gene are SNHLY and FYNNEI. The CDR3 is 14 amino acids. CDR3 in DNA: TGTGCCAGCAGTGTTAAAGGGGGAGACACTGAAGCTTTCTTT. It specifies CASSVKGGDTEAFF.

The genes are TRBV9 and TRBJ1-1; maybe TRBD1 (6 bases). Trimming took off 0 bases at V and 5 bases at J, with 8 bases between the two ends. Germline assignment: CDR1 SGDLS and CDR2 YYNGEE. This CDR3 has 13 residues. The CDR3 DNA sequence: TGTGCCAGCAGCGTAGTACAGGGAACTGAAGCTTTCTTT. This sequence encodes CASSVVQGTEAFF.

The chain has TRBV7-2 and TRBJ2-4; 13 bases line up with TRBD2. This CDR3 contains 16 residues. V lost 3 bases and J lost 8; bases outside the gene matches: 7. Germline CDR1 is SGHTA and CDR2 is FQGNSA. CDR3 sequence reads: CASSLRLAGGGDIQYF. CDR3 in DNA: TGTGCCAGCAGCTTGAGACTAGCGGGGGGCGGGGACATTCAGTACTTC.

The chain couples TRBV6-6 to TRBJ1-1; maybe TRBD1 (5 bases). The germline V gene encodes CDR1 MNHNY and CDR2 SVGAGI (reference sequence). V was clipped by 2 bases and J by 7 bases, with 8 bases between them. The CDR3 extends over 12 amino acids. The CDR3, as DNA: TGTGCCAGCAGTTACCAGGGACGTGAAGCTTTCTTT. Translated: CASSYQGREAFF.

In this sample, this clone turned up once. CDR3 bases: TGTGCCAGTACGGCGGTGGGACAGGGCGGTATCTCTTTACTAGCCAAAAACATTCAGTACTTC. It codes for CASTAVGQGGISLLAKNIQYF. The rearrangement links TRBV19 to TRBJ2-4, with 9 bases that match TRBD1. CDR1 and CDR2 (germline): LNHDA, SQIVND (reference sequence). The trim removed 7 bases at V and 0 bases at J, leaving 22 bases unmatched. The CDR3 is made up of 21 amino acids.

The genes are TRBV7-2 and TRBJ2-7; the D is unclear. CDR1 is SGHTA and CDR2 is FQGNSA in the germline V gene. The CDR3 length is 13 residues. V was shortened by 1 base and J by 3 bases, with 7 bases between the two germline ends. The CDR3 nucleotides are TGTGCCAGCAGCTTAGGTCTGAACTACGAGCAGTACTTC. Its protein is CASSLGLNYEQYF. Supplemented by reference TRBV7-2 and TRBJ2-7, the full variable domain reads GAGVSQSPSNKVTEKGKDVELRCDPISGHTALYWYRQSLGQGLEFLIYFQGNSAPDKSGLPSDRFSAERTGGSVSTLTIQRTQQEDSAVYLCASSLGLNYEQYFGPGTRLTVT.

J is TRBJ2-3 and V is TRBV7-2; 8 bases agree with TRBD2. The J segment lost 4 bases and the V segment lost 1 base, leaving 4 bases of the junction unmatched. CDR3 length: 15 amino acids. CDR1 SGHTA and CDR2 FQGNSA come from the germline V gene. CDR3 region: CASSLVAGRADTQYF. The CDR3 bases are TGTGCCAGCAGCTTAGTAGCGGGGCGGGCAGATACGCAGTATTTT.

The V and J genes are TRBV28 and TRBJ2-1; possibly TRBD1 for D (6 bases). The CDR3 runs 14 residues. The V end was cut by 5 bases, the J end by 7 bases, with 15 bases between. In germline, CDR1 is MDHEN, CDR2 SYDVKM. CDR3 coding DNA: TGTGCCAGCAGTCCCTCTCCCAGGGGTAATGAGCAGTTCTTC. Protein: CASSPSPRGNEQFF.

The chain links TRBV13 to TRBJ2-1; 16 positions match TRBD2. Trimming cost V 5 bases and J 11 bases; bases outside gene matches: 12. CDR3 size: 17 residues. Germline V gene lookup returns CDR1 PRHDT and CDR2 FYEKMQ (reference sequence). The CDR3 loop reads CASSERGGLAGGPKQFF. The CDR3 nucleotides are TGTGCCAGCAGCGAGAGGGGGGGACTAGCGGGAGGGCCTAAGCAGTTCTTC.

This clone turned up a few times. The V call is TRBV5-1, the J call TRBJ1-1, with no clear D. Germline loops: CDR1 SGHRS, CDR2 YFSETQ. This CDR3 region has 13 residues. V lost 5 bases and J 0 bases, leaving 8 bases between the germline ends. The CDR3 sequence is CASRAFLNTEAFF. Here the CDR3 DNA reads TGCGCCAGCAGGGCCTTTTTGAACACTGAAGCTTTCTTT.

The chain uses TRBV6-5 and TRBJ2-5, with TRBD2 matching 8 bases. V lost 6 bases, J lost 5 bases, and 8 bases stayed unmatched. CDR3 length: 14 residues. The germline CDR1 and CDR2 sequences are MNHEY and SVGAGI. CDR3 loop: CASSRSGSYETQYF. Here the CDR3 DNA reads TGTGCCAGCAGCCGGAGCGGGAGCTACGAGACCCAGTACTTC.

The chain carries TRBV27 and TRBJ1-2; 9 bases agree with TRBD1. V gave up 3 bases and J gave up 0 bases; unmatched junction bases: 5. The CDR3 extends over 16 amino acids. Germline-derived CDR1 and CDR2 are MNHEY and SMNVEV (reference sequence). In DNA form, the CDR3 reads TGTGCCAGCAGTTTGGCCGGGACAGGGCCTAACTATGGCTACACCTTC. Its translation: CASSLAGTGPNYGYTF.

The J gene is TRBJ2-3, the V gene TRBV10-3, with D possibly being TRBD2 (6 bases). Germline CDR1 is ENHRY and CDR2 is SYGVKD. This CDR3 has 14 amino acids. V lost 10 bases and J lost 0, with 14 bases in between. CDR3 sequence: CATSGVASTDTQYF. The DNA of the CDR3 is TGTGCCACATCGGGGGTAGCTAGCACAGATACGCAGTATTTT.

This CDR3 reads CASSYPSARGTGELFF. DNA for the CDR3: TGTGCCAGCAGTTACCCCAGTGCGAGAGGAACCGGGGAGCTGTTTTTT. V gene TRBV6-6 combines with J gene TRBJ2-2; no clear D gene. CDR3 length: 16 amino acids. The germline V and J ends were trimmed by 2 bases and 5 bases, with 15 bases remaining between them. Germline assignment: CDR1 MNHNY and CDR2 SVGAGI (reference sequence).

Written as DNA, the CDR3 is TGTGCCAGTAGCCTTGGAGAGACCAAGGCCGGGGAGCTGTTTTTT. Translation: CASSLGETKAGELFF. The chain joins TRBV19 to TRBJ2-2, with D unresolved. V was clipped by 6 bases and J by 6 bases, with 17 bases between them. CDR1 and CDR2 (germline): LNHDA, SQIVND (reference sequence). This CDR3 spans 15 amino acids.

The chain links TRBV19 to TRBJ2-1; 11 positions agree with TRBD2. The CDR3 totals 12 residues. The germline V gene has CDR1 LNHDA and CDR2 SQIVND (reference sequence). Trimming at V came to 10 bases and at J to 8 bases, leaving 4 bases not matched to a gene. The CDR3 spells CAISGGAYEQFF. CDR3 bases: TGTGCCATTAGCGGGGGGGCCTATGAGCAGTTCTTC.

The chain couples TRBV13 to TRBJ2-5, with 8 nucleotides matching TRBD2. The trim removed 7 bases at V and 5 bases at J, leaving 18 bases unmatched. CDR1 and CDR2 from the germline V gene are PRHDT and FYEKMQ (reference sequence). The CDR3 spans 17 residues. CDR3 sequence: CASTPASSGGPGETQYF. In DNA form, the CDR3 reads TGTGCCAGCACCCCTGCGTCATCGGGGGGGCCGGGGGAGACCCAGTACTTC.

The chain carries TRBV5-6 and TRBJ1-1; no clear D. The germline CDR1 and CDR2 sequences are SGHDT and YYEEEE. This CDR3 is built from 13 residues. V was pared by 0 bases and J by 1 base, with 4 bases between. The CDR3 sequence is CASSLEWNTEAFF. The CDR3 nucleotides are TGTGCCAGCAGCTTGGAGTGGAACACTGAAGCTTTCTTT.

This clone occurred a few times. In nucleotides, the CDR3 is TGCGCCAGCAGCCAAGGGACCGCGGGTGTCTACGAGCAGTACTTC. Translation gives CASSQGTAGVYEQYF. This chain connects TRBV4-3 to TRBJ2-7; the D gene is possibly TRBD2 (5 bases). Germline CDR1 LGHNA, CDR2 YSLEER. V was trimmed by 1 base and J by 3 bases, leaving 13 bases between them. The CDR3 is 15 residues long.